These T cell receptor beta chains were read from a single sample in a study of T cell repertoires in cytomegalovirus infection. No cognate antigen is known for these TCRs. TCRdb re-analysed the reads in MiXCR, keeping a single row per CDR3 protein. The sample lists about 770,000 distinct CDR3 sequences, under 35% occurring once. The sequenced sample was cultured CD8+ T cells from PBMCs, obtained from culture after CMV antigen stimulation. The receptors originated from a human donor in good health (CMV status not recorded). Some clones in this sample may be carry-over from other donors' samples. The CDR3 runs from the conserved cysteine through the conserved F or W. Fields, in order: J gene, clone size, V gene, D gene, CDR3 DNA, CDR3 protein. The D gene is left open where the match is weak. Only some rows state a clone size, as once, few, many or a class for expanded clones.

TRBJ2-5 . TRBV2 . TGTGCCAGCAGTGAATGGGGAAGCCAAGAGACCCAGTACTTC CASSEWGSQETQYF
TRBJ1-4 . TRBV20-1 . TGCAGTGCTAGAGATTTCGGGCAGTTTGCAACTAATGAAAAACTGTTTTTT CSARDFGQFATNEKLFF
TRBJ1-6 . TRBV20-1 . TGCAGTGCTAGAGATTTAGCAGGGAGCTCCTATAATTCACCCCTCCACTTT CSARDLAGSSYNSPLHF
TRBJ2-2 few TRBV6-1 . TGTGCCAGCAGTAAAGCTGGGCAGTGGTCAATCACCGGGGAGCTGTTTTTT CASSKAGQWSITGELFF
TRBJ1-1 . TRBV7-6 . TGTGCCAGCAGCTCCCGGCTGGACACCTCGGGCACTGAAGCTTTCTTT CASSSRLDTSGTEAFF
TRBJ2-4 few TRBV27 . TGTGCCAGCAGTTTATCTAGGGGGGACAAAAACATTCAGTACTTC CASSLSRGDKNIQYF
TRBJ2-1 . TRBV19 . TGTGCCAGTAGTACCTTGGGCAGGGGCCCAGATGAGCAGTTCTTC CASSTLGRGPDEQFF
TRBJ1-6 . TRBV6-2/TRBV6-3 . TGTGCCAGCAGTTACGACCAGTGGGGGGAGAATTCACCCCTCCACTTT CASSYDQWGENSPLHF
TRBJ2-1 many TRBV4-3 . TGCGCCAGCAGCCAAGCACGGTTATCCTACAATGAGCAGTTCTTC CASSQARLSYNEQFF
TRBJ1-1 . TRBV10-3 TRBD1 TGTGCCATCAGAGGGACAGGGGAGATGAACACTGAAGCTTTCTTT CAIRGTGEMNTEAFF
TRBJ2-1 . TRBV4-1 . TGCGCCAGCAGCCAAGAAGGACCACGGGGTCGCCACAATGAGCAGTTCTTC CASSQEGPRGRHNEQFF
TRBJ2-5 . TRBV27 . TGTGCCAGCAGTACTTTAGGGACCCAGTACTTC CASSTLGTQYF
TRBJ2-2 few TRBV7-9 TRBD1 TGTGCCAGCAGCGGCGGACAGGGGCTGACCGGGGAGCTGTTTTTT CASSGGQGLTGELFF
TRBJ1-6 few TRBV27 . TGTGCCAGCAGTCCCCGATCCCGCTCCTATAATTCACCCCTCCACTTT CASSPRSRSYNSPLHF
TRBJ1-2 . TRBV12-3/TRBV12-4 TRBD1 TGTGCCAGCAGTTTACCAGGGGGCGCTTTTTACGATGGCTACACCTTC CASSLPGGAFYDGYTF
TRBJ2-5 few TRBV7-2 TRBD2 TGTGCCAGCAGCTTCGGGCACCTAGCGGGGGAAAAGACCCAGTACTTC CASSFGHLAGEKTQYF
TRBJ2-1 few TRBV15 TRBD1 TGTGCCACCATAAAGGGCACAGGGGACCGAAATGAGCAGTTCTTC CATIKGTGDRNEQFF
TRBJ2-1 many TRBV7-8 . TGTGCCAGCAGCTTCCCCGAGGGAACGGGGGCGAACAATGAGCAGTTCTTC CASSFPEGTGANNEQFF
TRBJ1-1 few TRBV7-9 . TGTGCCAGCAGCCCCCGAACCTTCCCTCCTTTACACCAGAACACTGAAGCTTTCTTT CASSPRTFPPLHQNTEAFF
TRBJ1-1 . TRBV7-2 . TGTGCCAGCAGCTTAGAGGACAGTTTGAACACTGAAGCTTTCTTT CASSLEDSLNTEAFF
TRBJ1-5 . TRBV6-5 TRBD1 TGTGCCAGCAGTGGGACAGGGACCCATCAGCCCCAGCATTTT CASSGTGTHQPQHF
TRBJ1-2 . TRBV5-4 TRBD1 TGTGCCAGCAGCCCTCGGGACAGCGCTGTGGACACCTTC CASSPRDSAVDTF
TRBJ2-7 . TRBV3-1 . TGTGCCAGCAGCCACCTTTTACAGGGATCCTACGAGCAGTACTTC CASSHLLQGSYEQYF
TRBJ2-5 . TRBV24-1 TRBD1 TGTGCCACCGCGACAGGGGCGCGAGAGACCCAGTACTTC CATATGARETQYF
TRBJ1-1 . TRBV5-1 TRBD1 TGCGCCAGCAGCCAATATCGGACAGGGGCGATGAACACTGAAGCTTTCTTT CASSQYRTGAMNTEAFF
TRBJ2-2 few TRBV7-9 TRBD2 TGTGCCAGCACCTCTCTAGCGGGGGTCAACACCGGGGAGCTGTTTTTT CASTSLAGVNTGELFF
TRBJ2-1 . TRBV6-2/TRBV6-3 . TGTGCCAGCAGTTACTCTGCGGGCCCCTACAATGAGCAGTTCTTC CASSYSAGPYNEQFF
TRBJ2-1 . TRBV7-9 . TGTGCCAGCACCCGCCAGGAGGGACTCCGGCATGAGCAGTTCTTC CASTRQEGLRHEQFF
TRBJ1-1 . TRBV5-5 . TGTGCCAGCAGCTTGCTAAGCTCGTCGAACACTGAAGCTTTCTTT CASSLLSSSNTEAFF